The entry below gives a single T cell receptor (beta chain) sequence along with its context. Its antigen is currently unknown. TCRdb recomputed calls from the RT-PCR reads with MiXCR, one row per CDR3 protein. This sample yields some 600,000 distinct CDR3 sequences, of which around 15% are seen a single time; 6.5% to 8% belongs to the top ten. These data originate in a study of response to subunit inactivated influenza vaccine. Study outcomes and limitations: With each seasonal influenza vaccination, the authors suggested, few new T cells are recruited.

Here the sequenced sample was PBMCs from blood, taken 14 to 15 days before vaccination. The TCR was taken from a man between 45 and 60 years old who received an inactivated influenza vaccine.

The CDR3 nucleotides are TGTGCCAGCAGTTTTCGGCGGACCCAAGAGACCCAGTACTTC. Protein sequence: CASSFRRTQETQYF. This chain connects TRBV28 to TRBJ2-5; D call uncertain. Deletions cut 3 bases from V and 1 base from J, with 9 bases between. CDR3 size: 14 residues. Germline V gene sequence: CDR1 MDHEN, CDR2 SYDVKM.